This TCR beta chain was sequenced in a study of cytotoxic CD8 clonotypes in ibrutinib-treated CLL. Study-level information: For this cohort, patients were ten to twelve relapsed/refractory and some 15 treatment-naive, while under 18 were IGHV unmutated.

Method: immunoSEQ multiplex PCR; TCRdb's copy keeps in-frame clones and lacks some. Of approximately 190,000 clones in the sample, 79% were seen once. TCR beta library input comprised about 2 micrograms of genomic DNA from cryopreserved PBMCs. Germline V gene data show CDR1 as LNHDA and CDR2 as SQIVND (reference sequence). Between the trimmed V and J ends, which lost 1 base and 1 base, there was a span of 10 bases. The CDR3 contains 15 residues. The J gene is TRBJ2-5, the V gene TRBV19, with D maybe TRBD2 (5 bases). Source: PBMCs, taken after 12 months of ibrutinib treatment. The TCR comes from a human donor with chronic lymphocytic leukemia. CDR3 residues: CASSIGVGIQETQYF. CDR3 DNA: TGTGCCAGTAGTATAGGAGTCGGGATCCAAGAGACCCAGTACTTC.